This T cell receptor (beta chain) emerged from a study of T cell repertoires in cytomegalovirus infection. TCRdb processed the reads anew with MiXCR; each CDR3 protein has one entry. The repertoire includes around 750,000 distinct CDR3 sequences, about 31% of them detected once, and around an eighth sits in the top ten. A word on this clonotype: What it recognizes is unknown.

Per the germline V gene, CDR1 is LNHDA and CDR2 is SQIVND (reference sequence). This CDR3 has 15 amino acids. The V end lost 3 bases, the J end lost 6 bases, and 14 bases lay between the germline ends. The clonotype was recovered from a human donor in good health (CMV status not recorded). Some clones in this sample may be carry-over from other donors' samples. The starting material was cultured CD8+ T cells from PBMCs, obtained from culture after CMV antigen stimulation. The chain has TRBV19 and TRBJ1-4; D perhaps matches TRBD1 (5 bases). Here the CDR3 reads CASSIAGREDEKLFF. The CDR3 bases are TGTGCCAGTAGTATCGCTGGCAGGGAGGATGAAAAACTGTTTTTT.